The source of this T cell receptor beta chain is a study of CD8 T cells in Susac syndrome. Reverse transcription of about 0.5 to 1 ug RNA used random hexamers. From the immunoSEQ multiplex PCR reads, TCRdb called clonotypes with MiXCR, one entry per CDR3 protein. Among around 100,000 distinct CDR3 sequences, around 95% were seen once, and the ten largest hold 0.3%. The V gene's germline CDR1 is DFQATT and CDR2 SNEGSKA (reference sequence). CDR3 length: 14 residues. The V end lost 1 base, the J end lost 4 bases, and 13 bases lay between the germline ends. This clonotype was obtained from a human donor with Susac syndrome. J is TRBJ2-5 and V is TRBV20-1, with a tentative D call TRBD1 (5 bases). Input material: CD8+ T cells from PBMCs. CDR3 protein: CSARADTAAETQYF. The DNA for the CDR3 is TGCAGTGCTAGAGCGGACACTGCGGCAGAGACCCAGTACTTC.